This T cell receptor (beta chain) is drawn from a study of blood T cells in healthy people across ages. This CDR3 spans 17 amino acids. Germline CDR1 and CDR2: LGHDT and YNNKEL (reference sequence). After removal of 0 bases from V and 3 bases from J, the junction contained 10 bases not matched to a gene. Primers used in a second PCR of about 7 to 12 cycles were a sample-barcoded 5' primer and a J-beta primer mix. Each cDNA molecule was tagged by a template-switch adaptor that had 12 random nucleotides. MiXCR, applied by TCRdb to the 5' RACE reads, yields one record per CDR3 protein. The table lists roughly 1,000,000 distinct CDR3 sequences, under 30% of them singletons. The same specimen was also included in a second study, on T cells of mothers and their children. As reported in that work: Barcodes and 2-4 random nucleotides were added by M1S in the second PCR. Sequencing got over 8 million TCR beta CDR3 reads from each mother and some 3 million from each child. Comparable shaping of TCR recombination output by thymic selection was observed in related and unrelated pairs.

The chain joins TRBV3-1 to TRBJ1-2; TRBD1 matches at 7 bases. The sequenced material came from blood. This TCR derives from a girl aged 2-10 years in good health. The CDR3 bases are TGTGCCAGCAGCCAAGATCTAGGACAGGTCGGGCACTATGGCTACACCTTC. Translated, it gives CASSQDLGQVGHYGYTF.